Following are 18 T cell receptor beta chains from one sample sequenced in a study of long-term antiretroviral therapy in people with HIV. At survey level, the immunoSEQ assay was run in its v3.0 version. Profiled with immunoSEQ multiplex PCR; TCRdb holds only in-frame clones, not every one. The sample carries 22,000 or so clones, more than 75% recorded once. The input for sequencing was unsorted PBMCs, taken around 2.7 years after starting antiretroviral therapy. These receptors all stem from a woman aged 45-65 years with HIV.

This rearrangement joins TRBV21-1 to TRBJ2-7. TRBV21-1 is tagged as a pseudogene. This CDR3 is built from 15 residues. CDR3 DNA sequence: TGTGCCAGCAGCAAGTTGGCTAACACCCGCTACGAGCAGTACTTC. As protein: CASSKLANTRYEQYF.

The chain uses TRBV28 and TRBJ1-2; 10 bases are a match to TRBD1. The trim removed 4 bases at V and 8 bases at J, leaving 7 bases unmatched. Per germline, CDR1 MDHEN and CDR2 SYDVKM. CDR3 length: 14 amino acids. The CDR3 spells CASSSSDRGRGYTF. The CDR3 coding sequence is TGTGCCAGCAGTTCTTCCGACAGGGGGCGGGGCTACACCTTC.

This chain uses TRBV2 with TRBJ2-1, with D perhaps matching TRBD1 (8 bases). Trimming removed 7 bases from V and 7 bases from J, with 11 bases in between. Germline V gives CDR1 SNHLY, CDR2 FYNNEI. This CDR3 comprises 12 residues. The CDR3 region has the DNA TGTGCCAGCACACAGGGGGGGAATGAGCAGTTCTTC. It codes for CASTQGGNEQFF. Looking up the rest from reference TRBV2 and TRBJ2-1 gives the full variable domain: EPEVTQTPSHQVTQMGQEVILRCVPISNHLYFYWYRQILGQKVEFLVSFYNNEISEKSEIFDDQFSVERPDGSNFTLKIRSTKLEDSAMYFCASTQGGNEQFFGPGTRLTVL.

Of note for this clone: Mismatch with germline at one junction end may stem from a read error. The chain combines TRBV5-4 with TRBJ1-2; D gene uncertain. Germline V gene data show CDR1 as SGHNT and CDR2 as YYREEE (reference sequence). CDR3 length equals 13 residues. The CDR3 sequence is CASSLDPLYGYTF. The CDR3 DNA sequence: TGTGCCAGCAGTTTGGACCCTCTCTATGGCTACACCTTC.

The chain joins TRBV2 to TRBJ2-7; D call uncertain. Trimming shortened V by 7 bases and J by 4 bases, and 11 bases separated the two germline ends. The CDR3 spans 12 residues. The germline CDR1 and CDR2 sequences are SNHLY and FYNNEI. CDR3 nucleotide sequence: TGTGCCAGCACATCTATGGTTTACGAGCAGTACTTC. It codes for CASTSMVYEQYF.

The chain uses TRBV25-1 and TRBJ2-1; D uncertain. This CDR3 comprises 14 residues. The germline CDR1 and CDR2 sequences are MGHDK and SYGVNS. V was clipped by 5 bases and J by 2 bases, with 10 bases between them. CDR3 region: CASSSIRTYNEQFF. As DNA, the CDR3 is TGTGCCAGCAGTTCTATTAGAACCTACAATGAGCAGTTCTTC.

This clone appeared a single time. This sequence joins TRBV23-1 and TRBJ2-3; D gene ambiguous. Being an ORF, TRBV23-1 has a function that is uncertain. The CDR3 runs to 8 residues. Trimming took 9 bases from V and 10 from J, leaving 5 bases between them. In DNA, the CDR3 is TGCGCCAGTAGGGCGCAGTATTTT. It yields the protein CASRAQYF.

The rearrangement joins TRBV11-3 to TRBJ2-3, with unresolved D. The V gene's germline CDR1 is SGHNT and CDR2 YENEEA. The CDR3 extends over 14 amino acids. Trimming stripped 0 bases from V and 3 bases from J, with 7 bases between. CDR3 DNA: TGTGCCAGCAGCTTAGATGGCAGAACAGATACGCAGTATTTT. Translated, it gives CASSLDGRTDTQYF.

The chain recombines TRBV5-1 with TRBJ2-5; 11 bases match TRBD1. This CDR3 comprises 15 residues. V trimming: 4 bases; J trimming: 6 bases; junction bases outside the gene matches: 8. Germline assignment: CDR1 SGHRS and CDR2 YFSETQ. As DNA, the CDR3 is TGCGCCAGCAGCATCCGGACAGGGGGCGCGAAGACCCAGTACTTC. Its protein is CASSIRTGGAKTQYF.

This clone came up a few times. The chain has TRBV2 and TRBJ2-7; a weak D match, TRBD2 (6 bases). Trimming removed 4 bases from V and 11 bases from J, with 15 bases in between. CDR3 length: 12 residues. Looked up from germline, CDR1 is SNHLY and CDR2 is FYNNEI. This CDR3 reads CASSGDSTAKYF. CDR3 bases: TGTGCCAGCAGTGGGGACTCTACAGCGAAGTACTTC.

The rearrangement uses TRBV5-1 and TRBJ2-1; TRBD1 might be the D (6 bases). V lost 4 bases to trimming and J lost 2 bases, with 13 bases between them. CDR1 and CDR2 (germline): SGHRS, YFSETQ. The CDR3 is 15 amino acids. In nucleotides, the CDR3 is TGCGCCAGCAGCCTCCAAGGGGGAACCTACAATGAGCAGTTCTTC. Translating it yields CASSLQGGTYNEQFF.

The chain combines TRBV30 with TRBJ2-2; tentative D call: TRBD2 (5 bases). The V and J ends lost 0 bases and 6 bases respectively, with 8 bases between them. Germline-derived CDR1 and CDR2 are GTSNPN and SVGIG (reference sequence). The CDR3 runs to 13 residues. The CDR3 protein is CAWSVSGAGELFF. CDR3 in DNA: TGTGCCTGGAGTGTATCCGGGGCCGGGGAGCTGTTTTTT.

V usage is TRBV2 and J usage is TRBJ2-2; perhaps TRBD2 as D (5 bases). There are 13 residues in the CDR3. CDR1 and CDR2 from the germline V gene are SNHLY and FYNNEI. Deletions cut 5 bases from V and 4 bases from J, with 8 bases between. CDR3 in amino acids: CASSSSSTGELFF. The CDR3 coding sequence is TGTGCCAGCAGTTCTAGCTCCACCGGGGAGCTGTTTTTT.

The rearrangement links TRBV6-5 to TRBJ2-5; D may be TRBD1 or TRBD2 (5 bases each). V lost 2 bases and J lost 2, with 9 bases in between. Germline V gene sequence: CDR1 MNHEY, CDR2 SVGAGI. The CDR3 is 14 amino acids. Here the CDR3 DNA reads TGTGCCAGCAGTTACATGGGACCGCAAGAGACCCAGTACTTC. Translating gives CASSYMGPQETQYF.

The chain is built from TRBV7-8 and TRBJ1-5; D is unclear. V was trimmed by 0 bases and J by 4 bases, leaving 19 bases between them. CDR3 length: 18 amino acids. Germline-derived CDR1 and CDR2 are SGHVS and FQNEAQ. The DNA of the CDR3 is TGTGCCAGCAGCTTAGCCGGTGTCGCCCCAGGCTGGAATCAGCCCCAGCATTTT. This sequence encodes CASSLAGVAPGWNQPQHF.

This chain connects TRBV5-4 to TRBJ1-4; 8 positions agree with TRBD1. Germline V gives CDR1 SGHNT, CDR2 YYREEE (reference sequence). Trimming at V came to 2 bases and at J to 3 bases, leaving 6 bases not matched to a gene. This CDR3 has 16 amino acids. The CDR3 bases are TGTGCCAGCAGCTTTCGGACAGGGTTGGCTAATGAAAAACTGTTTTTT. It encodes CASSFRTGLANEKLFF.

In this sample, this clone turned up once. The chain joins TRBV9 to TRBJ2-3; a possible D gene is TRBD2 (6 bases). V dropped 3 bases and J dropped 1 base, with 12 bases sitting between them. The CDR3 is 15 amino acids. Germline V gene data show CDR1 as SGDLS and CDR2 as YYNGEE. Here the CDR3 DNA reads TGTGCCAGCAGCGCCGGCGGGGCCGGCACAGATACGCAGTATTTT. It specifies CASSAGGAGTDTQYF.

V usage is TRBV6-6 and J usage is TRBJ2-7, with TRBD2 matching 11 bases. Germline values: CDR1 MNHNY, CDR2 SVGAGI (reference sequence). CDR3 length equals 15 residues. Trimming at V came to 0 bases and at J to 7 bases, leaving 5 bases not matched to a gene. The CDR3 nucleotides are TGTGCCAGCAGTTACTCACTAGCGGGAGTAGGGGAGCAGTACTTC. It codes for CASSYSLAGVGEQYF.